This entry lists 5 T cell receptor beta chains sequenced from one sample in a study of cytomegalovirus exposure and HLA in healthy donors. PCR employed 60 Vbeta and 13 Jbeta primers. TCRdb's copy holds only in-frame clones and misses some; the assay was immunoSEQ multiplex PCR. The table shows approximately 170,000 clones, with around four fifths occurring only once. Sequenced input: PBMCs. Receptors were obtained from a female donor in good health and CMV-seronegative.

Turning to this clone: The junction departs from germline at one end; a sequencing error may be responsible. The chain recombines TRBV7-9 with TRBJ2-5; D remains unclear. Per germline, CDR1 SEHNR and CDR2 FQNEAQ (reference sequence). The CDR3 extends over 13 amino acids. CDR3 bases: TGTTCCAGCAGCTACTATTCCGAAGAGACCCAGTACTTC. Translating gives CSSSYYSEETQYF.

The J gene is TRBJ1-2, the V gene TRBV9, with TRBD1 as a possible D gene (6 bases). V was shortened by 0 bases and J by 8 bases, with 14 bases between the two germline ends. CDR1 and CDR2 from the germline V gene are SGDLS and YYNGEE. The CDR3 covers 14 residues. The CDR3 loop is CASSVADSSGGYTF. Here the CDR3 DNA reads TGTGCCAGCAGCGTAGCGGACAGCAGTGGAGGCTACACCTTC.

The V gene is TRBV27, the J gene TRBJ2-5; 12 positions agree with TRBD1. The CDR3 has 17 residues. CDR1 and CDR2 (germline): MNHEY, SMNVEV (reference sequence). The J segment lost 2 bases and the V segment lost 6 bases, leaving 10 bases of the junction unmatched. CDR3 sequence reads: CASRSGTGGLGQETQYF. CDR3 nucleotide sequence: TGTGCCAGCAGGTCCGGGACAGGGGGCTTGGGGCAAGAGACCCAGTACTTC.

The rearrangement uses TRBV7-9 and TRBJ2-3; 10 nucleotides agree with TRBD1. CDR1 and CDR2 (germline): SEHNR, FQNEAQ (reference sequence). The CDR3 contains 16 residues. The J segment lost 5 bases and the V segment lost 1 base, leaving 6 bases of the junction unmatched. CDR3 DNA sequence: TGTGCCAGCAGCTTAGTAGCGACAGGGGGCAGAGATACGCAGTATTTT. This encodes CASSLVATGGRDTQYF. Together with reference TRBV7-9 and TRBJ2-3, the CDR3 gives the full variable domain: DTGVSQNPRHKITKRGQNVTFRCDPISEHNRLYWYRQTLGQGPEFLTYFQNEAQLEKSRLLSDRFSAERPKGSFSTLEIQRTEQGDSAMYLCASSLVATGGRDTQYFGPGTRLTVL.

This chain links TRBV12-5 with TRBJ2-1; a possible D gene is TRBD2 (5 bases). CDR3 length: 14 residues. CDR1 LGHNT and CDR2 FRNRAP come from the germline V gene. Between the trimmed V and J ends, which lost 2 bases and 6 bases, there was a span of 11 bases. The DNA of the CDR3 is TGTGCTAGTGGTTTGATGGTAGGGAGCAATGAGCAGTTCTTC. Translation gives CASGLMVGSNEQFF. The entire variable domain, with the rest obtained from reference TRBV12-5 and TRBJ2-1, is as follows: DARVTQTPRHKVTEMGQEVTMRCQPILGHNTVFWYRQTMMQGLELLAYFRNRAPLDDSGMPKDRFSAEMPDATLATLKIQPSEPRDSAVYFCASGLMVGSNEQFFGPGTRLTVL.